This paragraph reports one T cell receptor beta chain. What antigen it recognizes has not been identified. One base away there is no much larger clone; base qualities are not given. The immunoSEQ Assay, a bias-controlled multiplex PCR, was used to amplify TCRbeta CDR3 regions from genomic DNA. On the study's bioinformatics: The number of nucleated cells in each sample was estimated from the amplification of reference gene primers within the assay. To quantify the absolute abundance of each unique TCRbeta CDR3 rearrangement, sequence reads were collapsed and filtered. For each sample, productive Simpson clonality was calculated as the square root of Simpson's diversity index across productive rearrangements. TCRdb holds this immuneACCESS table with in-frame rearrangements only. Some clones are missing; in checked studies, unresolved V genes explain under half, and the rest has no known cause. Clonal size and the V and J genes are those of that table, whereas D and trimming came from the DNA. A total of over 200,000 clones appear in this sample, roughly 90% of them only once. The top ten clones comprise 9% to 12% of the sample.

Participants in the prospective study were aged about 18 to 95 years, lived in 20 to 30 United States geographic areas, and enrolled through a virtual design. In the prospective study, participants were assigned to cohorts based on the clinical history participants reported in a screening survey and a study questionnaire. In the prospective study, whole blood, serum and a nasopharyngeal or oropharyngeal swab were collected from each participant by mobile phlebotomists. Prospective study participants could optionally give additional blood draws and questionnaires over an approximately two-month period. Before DNA extraction, blood samples from the prospective study were shipped at room temperature or frozen. The data were obtained in a study of blood T cell repertoires in COVID-19 (dated by TCRdb to 2018 to 2020). Some background on the complete study: The collaborator samples originated in the United States, Italy and Spain and spanned the acute and convalescent phases of COVID-19. The prospective study material was composed of cDNA or gDNA derived from T cells, B-cell-depleted T cells, or PBMCs. The dataset comprised deeply sampled blood TCRbeta repertoires from subjects exposed to, actively infected with, or recovered from COVID-19. The repertoires were released in a freely available public database intended as a resource for research on the immune response to SARS-CoV-2. Samples came from the ongoing ImmuneRACE study (first 160 participants) plus 1,254 subjects from 6 global collaborators. A de-identified subject ID, COVID-19 status, age in years and sex were almost always included in the sample metadata. Where HLA class I and class II types were available, the types were taken from metadata supplied by the sample provider, not from assay-based typing. The study at large found these results: How much clinical and demographic metadata was included differed by source and by participant, and the metadata was provided uncurated.

The CDR3, cysteine through phenylalanine, is 12 amino acids long. Only CDR3 DNA remains: 36 bases, in frame from the first base. The junction shows trimming of 9 bases on V and 4 bases on J, plus 9 bases between the germline ends. As encoded in the germline V gene, CDR1 is ENHRY while CDR2 is SYGVKD. The rearrangement combines TRBV10-3 with TRBJ2-2, with no reliable assignment of the D segment. This receptor was taken from a young man with acute COVID-19. Sequencing used PBMCs or T cells enriched from blood (not recorded which). Here is the DNA: TGTGCCATTATGCCCAGCACCGGGGAGCTGTTTTTT. Translated, this gives CAIMPSTGELFF.